This TCR beta chain was obtained from a study of CD4 T cells in relation to SARS-CoV-2 and coronaviruses. Germline CDR1 is MNHEY and CDR2 is SVGAGI. V was trimmed by 6 bases and J by 5 bases, leaving 10 bases between them. This CDR3 comprises 12 residues. Points from the study as a whole: Pre-pandemic and post-infection samples never came from the same donor.

Clones were sequenced by immunoSEQ multiplex PCR, and TCRdb holds only the in-frame ones, with some missing. The table lists around 20,000 clones, approximately 68% of them singletons, with about 20% in the top ten. For this clone: What it recognizes is unknown.

CD4+ T cells from unexposed donors were obtained before the COVID-19 pandemic (2011-2018). The cells were cultured for less than twelve days before CD4+ T cells were isolated. Testing used SARS-CoV-2 S/N and four cold-coronavirus spikes on unexposed-donor CD4+ T cells, cells permitting. The TCR originated in a human donor in good health. The chain carries TRBV6-5 and TRBJ1-1; no clear D gene. The sample comprised CD4+ T cells from PBMCs, cultured in vitro. The CDR3 here is CASSGVGTEAFF. The CDR3 region has the DNA TGTGCCAGCAGCGGGGTAGGGACTGAAGCTTTCTTT.